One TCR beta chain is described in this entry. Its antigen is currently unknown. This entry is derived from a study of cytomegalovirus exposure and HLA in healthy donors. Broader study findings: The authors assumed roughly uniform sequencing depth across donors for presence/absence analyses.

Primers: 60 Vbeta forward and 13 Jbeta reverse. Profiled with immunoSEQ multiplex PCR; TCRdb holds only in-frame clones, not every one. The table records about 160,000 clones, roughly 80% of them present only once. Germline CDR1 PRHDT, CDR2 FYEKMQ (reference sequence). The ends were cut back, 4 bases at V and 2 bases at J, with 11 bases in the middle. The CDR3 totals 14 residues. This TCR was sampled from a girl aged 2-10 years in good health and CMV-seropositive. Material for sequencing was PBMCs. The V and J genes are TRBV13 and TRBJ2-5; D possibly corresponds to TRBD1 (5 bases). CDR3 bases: TGTGCCAGCAGCTCTAGACAGAAACAAGAGACCCAGTACTTC. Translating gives CASSSRQKQETQYF.